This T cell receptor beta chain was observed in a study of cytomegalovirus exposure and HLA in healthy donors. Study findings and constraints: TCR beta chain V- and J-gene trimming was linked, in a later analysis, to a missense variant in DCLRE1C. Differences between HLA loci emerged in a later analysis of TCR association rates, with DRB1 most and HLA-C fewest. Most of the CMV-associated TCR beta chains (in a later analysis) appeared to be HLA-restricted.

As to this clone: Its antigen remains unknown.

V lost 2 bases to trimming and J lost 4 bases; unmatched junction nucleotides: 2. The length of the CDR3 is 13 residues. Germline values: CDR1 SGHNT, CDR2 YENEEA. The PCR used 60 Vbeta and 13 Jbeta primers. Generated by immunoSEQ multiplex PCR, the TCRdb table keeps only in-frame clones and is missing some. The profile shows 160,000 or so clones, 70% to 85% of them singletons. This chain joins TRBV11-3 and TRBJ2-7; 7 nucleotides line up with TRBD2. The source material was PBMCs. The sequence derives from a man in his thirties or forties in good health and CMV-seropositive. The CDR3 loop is CASSLSGEYEQYF. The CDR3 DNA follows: TGTGCCAGCAGCTTAAGCGGGGAGTACGAGCAGTACTTC.